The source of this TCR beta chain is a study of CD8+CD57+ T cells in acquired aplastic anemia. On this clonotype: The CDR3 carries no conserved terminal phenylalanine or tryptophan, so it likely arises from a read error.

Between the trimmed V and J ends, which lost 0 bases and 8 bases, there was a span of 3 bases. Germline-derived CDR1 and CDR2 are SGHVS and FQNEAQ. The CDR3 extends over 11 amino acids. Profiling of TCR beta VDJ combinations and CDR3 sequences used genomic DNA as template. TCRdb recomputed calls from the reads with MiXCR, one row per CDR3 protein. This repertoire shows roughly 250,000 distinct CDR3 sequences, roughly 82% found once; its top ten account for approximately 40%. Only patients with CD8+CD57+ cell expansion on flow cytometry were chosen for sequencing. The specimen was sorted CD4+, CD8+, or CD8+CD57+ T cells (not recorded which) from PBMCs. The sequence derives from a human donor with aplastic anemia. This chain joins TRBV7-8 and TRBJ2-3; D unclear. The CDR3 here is CASSLAGTQYI. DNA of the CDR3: TGTGCCAGCAGCTTAGCAGGTACGCAGTATATT.